This T cell receptor (beta chain) was captured by sequencing in a study of blood T cell repertoires in COVID-19. V lost 8 bases to trimming and J lost 4 bases, with 14 bases between them. The CDR3 contains 14 residues. Germline CDR1 and CDR2: MDHEN and SYDVKM. Profiled with immunoSEQ multiplex PCR; TCRdb holds only in-frame clones, not every one. The sample has fewer than 130,000 clones; less than 85% are singletons. The clonotype originates from a woman over 75 with acute or convalescent COVID-19. The chain has TRBV28 and TRBJ1-4, with D possibly being TRBD1 (5 bases). Sequenced input: peripheral blood. CDR3: CASDSTVRNEKLFF. As DNA, the CDR3 is TGTGCCAGCGACTCGACAGTTCGTAATGAAAAACTGTTTTTT.